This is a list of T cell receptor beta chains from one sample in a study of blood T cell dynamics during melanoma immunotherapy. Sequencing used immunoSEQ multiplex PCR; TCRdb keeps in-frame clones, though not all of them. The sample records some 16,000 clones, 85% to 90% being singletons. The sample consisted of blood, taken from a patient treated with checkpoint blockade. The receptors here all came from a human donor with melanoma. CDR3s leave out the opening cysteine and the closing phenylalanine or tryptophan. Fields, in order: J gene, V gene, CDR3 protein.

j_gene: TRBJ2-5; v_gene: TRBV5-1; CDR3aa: ASSPGLAGGLQETQY
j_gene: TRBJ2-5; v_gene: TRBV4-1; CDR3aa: ASSHPDRDAQETQY
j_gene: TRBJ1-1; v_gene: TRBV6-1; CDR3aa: ASSEGAWVIAF
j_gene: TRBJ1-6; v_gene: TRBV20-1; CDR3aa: SAKGNSPLH
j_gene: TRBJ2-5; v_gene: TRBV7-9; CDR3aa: ASSSTTSRQETQY
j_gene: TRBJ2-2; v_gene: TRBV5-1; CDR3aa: ASSFGPQGGRTGELF
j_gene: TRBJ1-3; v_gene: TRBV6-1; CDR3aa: ASSVYQGDGNTIY
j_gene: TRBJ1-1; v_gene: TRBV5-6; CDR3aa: ASTMGLHLWTEAF
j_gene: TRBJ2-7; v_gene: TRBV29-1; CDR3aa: SAVRDYEQY
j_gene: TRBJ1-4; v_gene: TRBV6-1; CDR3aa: ASSAGTTDEKLF